A selection of T cell receptor beta chains follows, all from one sample in a study of T cell responses to AZD1222 COVID-19 vaccine. Only in-frame clones appear in the TCRdb table, and some are missing; sequencing was by immunoSEQ multiplex PCR. This sample has around 140,000 clones; about 90% occur once, and the top ten carry approximately 3.8%. The source material was peripheral blood, sampled 28 days after the second AZD1222 dose. The receptors come from an adult who received the AZD1222 COVID-19 vaccine. Each CDR3 is given with its conserved first and last residue. The order of the fields is J gene, V gene, CDR3 protein.

TRBJ1-2,TRBV7-9,CASSPGQRTIDGYTF
TRBJ2-2,TRBV7-8,CASSSLAGGIAGELFF
TRBJ1-2,TRBV7-2,CASSLQGPPNYGYTF
TRBJ2-5,TRBV27,CASSFVGVGVEETQYF
TRBJ2-1,TRBV14,CASSHEPPGLASYNEQFF
TRBJ1-2,TRBV19,CASSLIQGDYGYTF
TRBJ1-3,TRBV30,CAAEARPGNTIYF
TRBJ1-2,TRBV7-8,CASSPAGRAYGYTF
TRBJ1-3,TRBV12-1,CASTLEGLGNTIYF
TRBJ2-7,TRBV21-1,CASSKGGFPIYEQYF
TRBJ2-7,TRBV7-9,CASSLGTSAYEQYF
TRBJ1-5,TRBV19,CASSMGQGSQPQHF
TRBJ1-4,TRBV4-1,CASSHPGRTNEKLFF
TRBJ2-2,TRBV5-1,CASSINTGELFF
TRBJ2-7,TRBV6-5,CASQYVGGYEQYF
TRBJ1-4,TRBV18,CASSPTGGVEKLFF
TRBJ2-7,TRBV5-6,CASSRTTRTGAYEQYF
TRBJ2-3,TRBV27,CASSRLGAGPADTQYF
TRBJ1-2,TRBV11-2,CASSLGTGNYGYTF
TRBJ1-2,TRBV11-3,CASSPGTGDFSGYTF
TRBJ1-5,TRBV19,CASSMRQGGQPQHF
TRBJ2-1,TRBV4-1,CASSQGAGGSYNEQFF
TRBJ2-1,TRBV2,CASSSLGTSGRDNEQFF
TRBJ1-1,TRBV5-1,CASSLSRSPFMNTEAFF
TRBJ2-7,TRBV7-8,CASSLAGGWGQTYEQYF
TRBJ1-1,TRBV10-3,CATENGQGGTEAFF
TRBJ2-7,TRBV29-1,CSVEGQGGSSRDYEQYF
TRBJ1-3,TRBV4-3,CASSQEDSSGNTIYF
TRBJ2-1,TRBV5-6,CASSLGQSSYNEQFF
TRBJ1-4,TRBV4-1,CASSHRVAGSTNEKLFF
TRBJ2-1,TRBV5-6,CASSESGKTYNEQFF
TRBJ2-1,TRBV6-2/TRBV6-3,CASSYVAGGLSNEQFF
TRBJ1-2,TRBV2,CASSETTPYGYTF
TRBJ2-2,TRBV11-3,CASSPPGGRITGELFF
TRBJ1-5,TRBV3-1/TRBV3-2,CASSQGSSNQPQHF
TRBJ2-7,TRBV12-3/TRBV12-4,CASSLGRGDEQYF
TRBJ2-2,TRBV4-3,CASSLISGPGELFF
TRBJ2-5,TRBV27,CASSFKPFQETQYF
TRBJ2-5,TRBV6-2/TRBV6-3,CASSFPGLGGETQYF
TRBJ1-2,TRBV6-5,CASSYGGFRGNYGYTF
TRBJ1-4,TRBV7-9,CASSAVGGEKLFF
TRBJ1-2,TRBV7-3,CASSLGDRGHGYTF
TRBJ2-3,TRBV4-2,CASSQQTSGSGVWIDTQYF
TRBJ2-1,TRBV5-1,CASSASGPNEQFF
TRBJ1-3,TRBV30,CAWSGSGTGNTIYF
TRBJ1-6,TRBV7-6,CASSLDRGSTSPLHF
TRBJ1-2,TRBV29-1,CSVDRGYTF
TRBJ2-1,TRBV19,CASSPREGVLHNEQFF
TRBJ2-4,TRBV5-1,CASSPRGTALAGVLAKNIQYF
TRBJ1-2,TRBV11-2,CASSSLTGRTYGYTF
TRBJ2-1,TRBV27,CASSYSGRVNEQFF
TRBJ1-2,TRBV19,CASSSLLNYGYTF
TRBJ2-3,TRBV29-1,CSVIPGAGGTDTQYF